This T cell receptor (beta chain) emerged from a study of naive and memory T cell subsets. Study findings and constraints: Potentially, T cell activation and differentiation skew this RNA-based measurement.

Amplification of ligated cDNA took four PCR rounds with SP2 and nested alpha and beta constant primers. Alpha and beta constant region primers primed reverse transcription for blood and skin samples. TCRdb analysed the 5' RACE reads with MiXCR anew, one entry per CDR3 protein. The top ten hold approximately 0.84% of the sample, which has about 48,000 distinct CDR3 sequences, over 3.5% seen once. This clonotype has a count of ten or more. What it binds is not known. The library had UMIs added by 3' ligation of an oligonucleotide to TCR cDNA. This clonotype was sampled from a female donor in good health.

The CDR3 spells CASSLGGLAGGLDTQYF. The CDR3 DNA is TGTGCCAGCAGCCTAGGGGGACTAGCGGGAGGATTGGATACGCAGTATTTT. The chain recombines TRBV7-2 with TRBJ2-3, with 15 bases fitting TRBD2. In germline, CDR1 is SGHTA, CDR2 FQGNSA. Trimming removed 5 bases from V and 6 bases from J; junction bases left unmatched: 9. The CDR3 runs to 17 residues.